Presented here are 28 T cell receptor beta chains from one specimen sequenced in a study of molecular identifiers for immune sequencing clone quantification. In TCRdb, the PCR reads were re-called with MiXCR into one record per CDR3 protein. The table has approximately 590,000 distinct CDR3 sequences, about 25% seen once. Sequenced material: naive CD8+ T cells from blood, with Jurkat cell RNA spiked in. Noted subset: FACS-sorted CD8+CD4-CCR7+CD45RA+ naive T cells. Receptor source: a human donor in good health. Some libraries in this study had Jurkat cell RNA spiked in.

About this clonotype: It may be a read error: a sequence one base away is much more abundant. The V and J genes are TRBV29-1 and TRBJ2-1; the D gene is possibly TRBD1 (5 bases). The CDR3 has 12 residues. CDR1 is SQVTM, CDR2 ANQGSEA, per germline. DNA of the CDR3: TGCAGCGTTCCGACAGCCGACAATGAGCGGTTCTTC. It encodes CSVPTADNERFF.

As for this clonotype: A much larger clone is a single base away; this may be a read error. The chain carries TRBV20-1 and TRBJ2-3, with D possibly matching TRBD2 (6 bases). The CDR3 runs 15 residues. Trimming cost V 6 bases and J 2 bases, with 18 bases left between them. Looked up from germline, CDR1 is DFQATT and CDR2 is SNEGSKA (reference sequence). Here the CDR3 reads CSARELARFTDTQYF. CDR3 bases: TGCAGTGCACGCGAACTAGCCCGTTTCACAGATACGCAGTATTTT.

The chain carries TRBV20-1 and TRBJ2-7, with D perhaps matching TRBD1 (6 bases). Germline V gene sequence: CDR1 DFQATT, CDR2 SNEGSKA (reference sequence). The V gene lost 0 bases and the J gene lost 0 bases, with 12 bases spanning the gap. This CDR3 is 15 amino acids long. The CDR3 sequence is CSARDGDRSSYEQYF. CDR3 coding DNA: TGCAGTGCTAGAGATGGAGACAGGAGCTCCTACGAGCAGTACTTC.

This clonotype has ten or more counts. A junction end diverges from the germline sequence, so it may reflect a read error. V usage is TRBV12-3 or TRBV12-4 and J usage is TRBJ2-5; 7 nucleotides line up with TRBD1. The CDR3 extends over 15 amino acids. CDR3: CASSLGDSIQETQYF. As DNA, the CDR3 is TGCGCCAGCAGCTTGGGGGACAGTATCCAAGAGACCCAGTACTTC.

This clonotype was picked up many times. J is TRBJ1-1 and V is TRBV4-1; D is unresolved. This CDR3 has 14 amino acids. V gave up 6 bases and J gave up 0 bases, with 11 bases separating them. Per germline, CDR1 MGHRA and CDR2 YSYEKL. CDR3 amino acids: CASSRYSMNTEAFF. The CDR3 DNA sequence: TGCGCCAGCAGTCGGTACAGCATGAACACTGAAGCTTTCTTT.

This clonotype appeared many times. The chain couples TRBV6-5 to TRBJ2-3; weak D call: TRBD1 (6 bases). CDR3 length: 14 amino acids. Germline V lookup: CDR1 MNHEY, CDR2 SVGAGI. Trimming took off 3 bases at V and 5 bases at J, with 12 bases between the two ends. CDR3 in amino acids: CASSYEGVGDTQYF. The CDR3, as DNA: TGTGCCAGCAGTTATGAGGGGGTCGGAGATACGCAGTATTTT.

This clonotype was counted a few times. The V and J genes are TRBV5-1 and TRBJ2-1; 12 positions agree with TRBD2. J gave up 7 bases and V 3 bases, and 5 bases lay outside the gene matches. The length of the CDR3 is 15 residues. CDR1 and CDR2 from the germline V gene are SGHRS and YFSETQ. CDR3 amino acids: CASSSTSGSINEQFF. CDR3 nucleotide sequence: TGCGCCAGCAGCTCGACTAGCGGGAGCATTAATGAGCAGTTCTTC. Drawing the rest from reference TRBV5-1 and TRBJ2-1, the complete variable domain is KAGVTQTPRYLIKTRGQQVTLSCSPISGHRSVSWYQQTPGQGLQFLFEYFSETQRNKGNFPGRFSGRQFSNSRSEMNVSTLELGDSALYLCASSSTSGSINEQFFGPGTRLTVL.

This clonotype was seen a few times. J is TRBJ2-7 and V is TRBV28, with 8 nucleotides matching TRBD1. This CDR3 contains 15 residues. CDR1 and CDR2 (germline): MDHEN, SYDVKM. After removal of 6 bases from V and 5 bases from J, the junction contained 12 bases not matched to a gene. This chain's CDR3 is CASREGTGTGHEQYF. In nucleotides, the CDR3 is TGTGCCAGCAGGGAGGGAACCGGGACAGGCCACGAGCAGTACTTC.

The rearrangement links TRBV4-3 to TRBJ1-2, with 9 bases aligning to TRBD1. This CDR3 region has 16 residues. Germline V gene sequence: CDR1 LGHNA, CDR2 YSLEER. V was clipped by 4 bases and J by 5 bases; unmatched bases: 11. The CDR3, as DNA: TGCGCCAGCAGCCCGACTAGGGGACAGGGAGGGTATGGCTACACCTTC. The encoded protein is CASSPTRGQGGYGYTF.

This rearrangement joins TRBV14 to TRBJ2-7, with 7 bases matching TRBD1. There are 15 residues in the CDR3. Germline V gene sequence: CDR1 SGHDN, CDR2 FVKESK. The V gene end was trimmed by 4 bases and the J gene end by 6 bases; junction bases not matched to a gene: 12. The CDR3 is CASSPNLYRGGEQYF. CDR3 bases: TGTGCCAGCAGCCCCAACCTCTACAGGGGCGGCGAGCAGTACTTC.

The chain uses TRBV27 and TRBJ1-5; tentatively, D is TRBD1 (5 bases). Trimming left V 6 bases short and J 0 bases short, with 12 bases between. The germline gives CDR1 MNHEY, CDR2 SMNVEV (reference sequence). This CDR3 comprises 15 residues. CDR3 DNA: TGTGCCAGCAGCACGGGACTGTTTAGCAATCAGCCCCAGCATTTT. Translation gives CASSTGLFSNQPQHF.

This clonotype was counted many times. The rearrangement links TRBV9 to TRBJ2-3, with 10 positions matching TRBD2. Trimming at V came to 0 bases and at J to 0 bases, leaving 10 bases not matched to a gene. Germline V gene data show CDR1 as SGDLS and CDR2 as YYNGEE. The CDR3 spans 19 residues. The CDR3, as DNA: TGTGCCAGCAGCGTAGAAGGATCTAGCGGGGGACCTAGCACAGATACGCAGTATTTT. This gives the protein CASSVEGSSGGPSTDTQYF. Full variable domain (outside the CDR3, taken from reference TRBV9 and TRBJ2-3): DSGVTQTPKHLITATGQRVTLRCSPRSGDLSVYWYQQSLDQGLQFLIQYYNGEERAKGNILERFSAQQFPDLHSELNLSSLELGDSALYFCASSVEGSSGGPSTDTQYFGPGTRLTVL.

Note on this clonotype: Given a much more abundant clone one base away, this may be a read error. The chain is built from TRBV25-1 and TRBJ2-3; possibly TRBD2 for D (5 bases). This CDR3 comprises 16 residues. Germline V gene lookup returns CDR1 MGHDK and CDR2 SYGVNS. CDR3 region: CTSTPVGVAPTDTQYF. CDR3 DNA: TGTACCAGCACCCCGGTGGGAGTTGCTCCCACAGATACGCAGTATTTT.

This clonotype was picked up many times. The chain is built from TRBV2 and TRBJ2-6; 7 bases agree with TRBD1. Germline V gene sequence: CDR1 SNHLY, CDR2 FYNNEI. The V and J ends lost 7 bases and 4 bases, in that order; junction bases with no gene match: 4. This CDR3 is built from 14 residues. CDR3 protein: CASTTGSGANVLTF. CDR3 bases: TGTGCCAGCACGACAGGGTCAGGGGCCAACGTCCTGACTTTC.

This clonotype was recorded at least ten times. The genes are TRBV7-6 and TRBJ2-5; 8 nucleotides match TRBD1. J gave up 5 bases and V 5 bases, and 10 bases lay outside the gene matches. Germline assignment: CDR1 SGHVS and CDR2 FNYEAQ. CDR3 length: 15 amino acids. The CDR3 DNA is TGTGCCAGCAGCCCGGTCGGACAGGGCGGCGAGACCCAGTACTTC. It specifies CASSPVGQGGETQYF.

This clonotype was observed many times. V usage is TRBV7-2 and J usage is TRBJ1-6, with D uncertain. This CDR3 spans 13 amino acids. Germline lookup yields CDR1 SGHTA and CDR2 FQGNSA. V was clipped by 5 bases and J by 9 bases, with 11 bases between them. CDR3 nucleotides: TGTGCCAGCAGCCGTATTATAAGTTCACCCCTCCACTTT. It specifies CASSRIISSPLHF.

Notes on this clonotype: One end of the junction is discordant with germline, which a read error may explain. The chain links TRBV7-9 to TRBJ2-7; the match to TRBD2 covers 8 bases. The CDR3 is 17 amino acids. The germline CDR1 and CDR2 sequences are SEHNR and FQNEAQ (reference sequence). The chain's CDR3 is CAGSSERGTRGFYEQYF. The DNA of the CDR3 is TGTGCCGGCAGCTCGGAACGAGGGACTAGAGGGTTCTACGAGCAGTACTTC.

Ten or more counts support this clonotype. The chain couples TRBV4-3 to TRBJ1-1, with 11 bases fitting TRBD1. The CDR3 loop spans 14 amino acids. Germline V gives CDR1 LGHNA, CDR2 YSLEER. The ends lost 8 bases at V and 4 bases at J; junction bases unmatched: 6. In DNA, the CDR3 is TGCGCCAGCGGACAGGGGACAGGGGGCACTGAAGCTTTCTTT. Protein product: CASGQGTGGTEAFF.

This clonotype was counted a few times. The CDR3: CASSLSGNHYGYTF. In DNA form, the CDR3 reads TGTGCCAGCAGCTTGTCTGGAAATCACTATGGCTACACCTTC. J is TRBJ1-2 and V is TRBV28; D not resolved. The CDR3 spans 14 residues. The germline gives CDR1 MDHEN, CDR2 SYDVKM. The V end lost 6 bases, the J end lost 3 bases, and 14 bases lay between the germline ends.

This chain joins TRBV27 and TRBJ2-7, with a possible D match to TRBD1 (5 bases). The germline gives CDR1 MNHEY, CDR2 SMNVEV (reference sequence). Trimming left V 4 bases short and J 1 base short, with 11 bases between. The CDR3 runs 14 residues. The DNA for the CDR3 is TGTGCCAGCAGTTACCAGGGCGAGTCCTACGAGCAGTACTTC. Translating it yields CASSYQGESYEQYF.

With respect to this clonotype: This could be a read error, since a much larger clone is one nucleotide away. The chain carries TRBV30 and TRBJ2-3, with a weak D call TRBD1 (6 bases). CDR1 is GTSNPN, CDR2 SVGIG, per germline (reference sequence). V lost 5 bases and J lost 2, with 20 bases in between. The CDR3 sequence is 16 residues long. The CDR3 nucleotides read TGTGCCTGGCGCCCAGGGGTCCCGAGTATCACAGATACGCAGTATTTT. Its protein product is CAWRPGVPSITDTQYF. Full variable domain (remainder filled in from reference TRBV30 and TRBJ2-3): SQTIHQWPATLVQPVGSPLSLECTVEGTSNPNLYWYRQAAGRGLQLLFYSVGIGQISSEVPQNLSASRPQDRQFILSSKKLLLSDSGFYLCAWRPGVPSITDTQYFGPGTRLTVL.

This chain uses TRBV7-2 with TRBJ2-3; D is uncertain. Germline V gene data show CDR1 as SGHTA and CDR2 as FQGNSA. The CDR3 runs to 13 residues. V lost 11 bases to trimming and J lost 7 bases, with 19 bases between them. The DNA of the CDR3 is TGTGCCCGCCGCTCCCCCATCCCAAATACGCAGTATTTT. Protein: CARRSPIPNTQYF. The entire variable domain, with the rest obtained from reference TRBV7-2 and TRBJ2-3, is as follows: GAGVSQSPSNKVTEKGKDVELRCDPISGHTALYWYRQSLGQGLEFLIYFQGNSAPDKSGLPSDRFSAERTGGSVSTLTIQRTQQEDSAVYLCARRSPIPNTQYFGPGTRLTVL.

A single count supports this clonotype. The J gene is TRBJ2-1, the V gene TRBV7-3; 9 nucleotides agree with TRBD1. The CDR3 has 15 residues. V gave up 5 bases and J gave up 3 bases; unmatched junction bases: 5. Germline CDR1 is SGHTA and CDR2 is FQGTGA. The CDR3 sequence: CASSLGTGIYNEQFF. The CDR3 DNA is TGTGCCAGCAGCCTCGGGACAGGGATCTACAATGAGCAGTTCTTC. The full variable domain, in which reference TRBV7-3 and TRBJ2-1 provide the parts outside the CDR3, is GAGVSQTPSNKVTEKGKYVELRCDPISGHTALYWYRQSLGQGPEFLIYFQGTGAADDSGLPNDRFFAVRPEGSVSTLKIQRTERGDSAVYLCASSLGTGIYNEQFFGPGTRLTVL.

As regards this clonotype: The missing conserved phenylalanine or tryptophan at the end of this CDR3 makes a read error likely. Here the CDR3 reads CAVTITSSYEQYY. The CDR3 region has the DNA TGTGCCGTAACTATCACGAGCTCCTACGAGCAGTACTAC. The chain is built from TRBV2 and TRBJ2-7; D is undetermined. Trimming removed 11 bases at V and 0 bases at J, with 14 bases between. The germline V gene encodes CDR1 SNHLY and CDR2 FYNNEI. The CDR3 runs 13 residues.

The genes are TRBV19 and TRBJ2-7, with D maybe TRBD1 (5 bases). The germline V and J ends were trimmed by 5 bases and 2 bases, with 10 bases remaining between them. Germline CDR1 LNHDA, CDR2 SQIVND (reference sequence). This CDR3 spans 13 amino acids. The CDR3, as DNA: TGTGCCAGTAGTTCGTTGGACACCTACGAGCAGTACTTC. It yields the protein CASSSLDTYEQYF.

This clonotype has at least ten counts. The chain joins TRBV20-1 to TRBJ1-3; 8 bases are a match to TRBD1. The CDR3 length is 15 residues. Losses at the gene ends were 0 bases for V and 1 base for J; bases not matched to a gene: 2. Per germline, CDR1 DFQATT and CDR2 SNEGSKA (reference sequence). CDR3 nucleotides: TGCAGTGCTAGAGATTGGGACAGGTCTGGAAACACCATATATTTT. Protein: CSARDWDRSGNTIYF.

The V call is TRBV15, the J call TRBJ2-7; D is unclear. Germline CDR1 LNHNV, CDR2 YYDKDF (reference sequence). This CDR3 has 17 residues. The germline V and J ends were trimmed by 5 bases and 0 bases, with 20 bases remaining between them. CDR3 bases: TGTGCCACCAGCCTTGGTCTTATGGCTCTGAGCTCCTACGAGCAGTACTTC. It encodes CATSLGLMALSSYEQYF.

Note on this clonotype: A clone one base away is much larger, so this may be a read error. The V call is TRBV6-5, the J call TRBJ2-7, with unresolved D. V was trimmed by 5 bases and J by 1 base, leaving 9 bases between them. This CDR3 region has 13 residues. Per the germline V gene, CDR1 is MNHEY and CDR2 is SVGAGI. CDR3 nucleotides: TGTGCCAGCAGTCACTACAGTTCCTACGAGCAGTACTTC. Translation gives CASSHYSSYEQYF.